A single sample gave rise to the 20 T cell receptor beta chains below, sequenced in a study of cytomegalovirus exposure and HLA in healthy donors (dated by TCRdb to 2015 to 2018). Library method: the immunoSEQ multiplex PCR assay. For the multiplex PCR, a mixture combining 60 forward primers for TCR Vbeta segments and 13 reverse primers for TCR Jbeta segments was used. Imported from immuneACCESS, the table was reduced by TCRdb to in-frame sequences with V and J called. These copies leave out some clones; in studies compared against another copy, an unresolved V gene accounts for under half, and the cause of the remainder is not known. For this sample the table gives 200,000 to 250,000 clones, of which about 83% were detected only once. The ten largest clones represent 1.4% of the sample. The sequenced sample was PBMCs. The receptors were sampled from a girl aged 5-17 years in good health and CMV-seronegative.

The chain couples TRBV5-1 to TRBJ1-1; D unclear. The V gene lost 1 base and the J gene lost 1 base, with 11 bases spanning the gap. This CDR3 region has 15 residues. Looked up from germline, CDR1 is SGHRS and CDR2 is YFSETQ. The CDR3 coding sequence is TGCGCCAGCAGCTTGTTAATGCCGGGGAACACTGAAGCTTTCTTT. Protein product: CASSLLMPGNTEAFF. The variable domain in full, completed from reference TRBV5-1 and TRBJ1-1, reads KAGVTQTPRYLIKTRGQQVTLSCSPISGHRSVSWYQQTPGQGLQFLFEYFSETQRNKGNFPGRFSGRQFSNSRSEMNVSTLELGDSALYLCASSLLMPGNTEAFFGQGTRLTVV.

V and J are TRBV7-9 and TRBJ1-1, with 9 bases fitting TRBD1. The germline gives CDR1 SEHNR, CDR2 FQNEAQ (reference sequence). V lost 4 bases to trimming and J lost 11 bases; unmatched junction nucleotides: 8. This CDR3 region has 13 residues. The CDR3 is CASSSGTGNRAFF. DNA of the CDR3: TGTGCCAGCAGCTCCGGGACAGGGAATAGGGCTTTCTTT.

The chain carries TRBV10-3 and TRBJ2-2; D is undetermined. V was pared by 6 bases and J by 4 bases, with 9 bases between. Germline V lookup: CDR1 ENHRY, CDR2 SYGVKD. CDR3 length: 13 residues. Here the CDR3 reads CAISGGSTGELFF. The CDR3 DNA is TGTGCCATCAGCGGTGGTAGCACCGGGGAGCTGTTTTTT.

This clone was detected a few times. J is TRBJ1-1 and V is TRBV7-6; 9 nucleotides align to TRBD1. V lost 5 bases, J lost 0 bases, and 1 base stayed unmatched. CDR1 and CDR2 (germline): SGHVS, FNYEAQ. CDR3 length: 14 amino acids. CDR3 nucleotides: TGTGCCAGCAGCGGACAGGGGTTGAACACTGAAGCTTTCTTT. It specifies CASSGQGLNTEAFF. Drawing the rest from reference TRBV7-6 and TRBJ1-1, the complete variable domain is GAGVSQSPRYKVTKRGQDVALRCDPISGHVSLYWYRQALGQGPEFLTYFNYEAQQDKSGLPNDRFSAERPEGSISTLTIQRTEQRDSAMYRCASSGQGLNTEAFFGQGTRLTVV.

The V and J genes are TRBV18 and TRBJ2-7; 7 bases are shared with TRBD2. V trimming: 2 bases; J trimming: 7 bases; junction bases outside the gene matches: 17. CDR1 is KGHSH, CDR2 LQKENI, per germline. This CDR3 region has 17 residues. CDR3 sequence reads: CASSPIRPLGGPGEQYF. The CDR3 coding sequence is TGTGCCAGCTCACCAATAAGACCTCTGGGAGGGCCCGGTGAGCAGTACTTC.

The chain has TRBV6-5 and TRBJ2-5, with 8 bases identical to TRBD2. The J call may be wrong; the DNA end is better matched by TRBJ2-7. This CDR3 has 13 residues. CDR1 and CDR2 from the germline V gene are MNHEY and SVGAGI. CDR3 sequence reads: CASSSGLGYEQYF. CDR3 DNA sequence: TGTGCCAGCAGCTCGGGACTAGGGTACGAGCAGTACTTC.

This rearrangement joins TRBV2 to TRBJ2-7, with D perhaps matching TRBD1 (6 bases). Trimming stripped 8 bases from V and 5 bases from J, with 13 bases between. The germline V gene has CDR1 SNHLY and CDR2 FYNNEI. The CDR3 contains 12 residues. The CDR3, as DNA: TGTGCCAGCTTCCGGGACACCGACGAGCAGTACTTC. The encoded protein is CASFRDTDEQYF.

This CDR3 is CASSVQGKQYF. The CDR3 bases are TGTGCCAGCAGCGTACAGGGGAAGCAGTACTTC. This sequence joins TRBV7-8 and TRBJ2-7, with 7 bases aligning to TRBD1. Germline V gene data show CDR1 as SGHVS and CDR2 as FQNEAQ. CDR3 length: 11 residues. With 5 bases clipped from V and 8 bases from J, the junction kept 3 bases outside the gene matches. Filled out from reference TRBV7-8 and TRBJ2-7, the complete variable domain reads GAGVSQSPRYKVAKRGQDVALRCDPISGHVSLFWYQQALGQGPEFLTYFQNEAQLDKSGLPSDRFFAERPEGSVSTLKIQRTQQEDSAVYLCASSVQGKQYFGPGTRLTVT.

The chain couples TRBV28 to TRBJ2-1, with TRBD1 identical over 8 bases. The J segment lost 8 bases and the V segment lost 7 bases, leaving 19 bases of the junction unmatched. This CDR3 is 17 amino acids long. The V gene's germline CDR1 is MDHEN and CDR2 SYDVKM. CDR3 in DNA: TGTGCCAGCATGTTGCTGGCAGGGGGCAAAATACACGATGAGCAGTTCTTC. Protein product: CASMLLAGGKIHDEQFF.

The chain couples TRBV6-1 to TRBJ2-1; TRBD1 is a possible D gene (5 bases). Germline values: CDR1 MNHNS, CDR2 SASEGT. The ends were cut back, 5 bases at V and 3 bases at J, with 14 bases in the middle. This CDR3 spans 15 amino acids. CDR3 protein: CASSPFRGNYNEQFF. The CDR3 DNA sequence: TGTGCCAGCAGTCCGTTTAGGGGCAACTACAATGAGCAGTTCTTC.

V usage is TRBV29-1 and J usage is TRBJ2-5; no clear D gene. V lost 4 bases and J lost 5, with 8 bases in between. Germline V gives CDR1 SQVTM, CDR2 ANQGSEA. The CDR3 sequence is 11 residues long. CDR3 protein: CSVAISETQYF. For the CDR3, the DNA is TGCAGCGTTGCTATTTCGGAGACCCAGTACTTC.

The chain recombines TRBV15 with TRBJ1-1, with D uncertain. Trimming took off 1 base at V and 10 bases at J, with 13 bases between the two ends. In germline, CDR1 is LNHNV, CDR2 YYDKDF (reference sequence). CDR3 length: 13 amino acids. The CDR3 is CATSRAPAEGAFF. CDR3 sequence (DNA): TGTGCCACCAGCAGAGCTCCGGCGGAGGGAGCTTTCTTT.

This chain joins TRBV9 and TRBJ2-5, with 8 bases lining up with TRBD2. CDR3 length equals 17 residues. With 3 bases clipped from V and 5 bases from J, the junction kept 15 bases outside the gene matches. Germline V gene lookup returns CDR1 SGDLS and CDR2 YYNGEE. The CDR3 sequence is CASSAKNGLAGLETQYF. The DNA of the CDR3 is TGTGCCAGCAGCGCGAAGAACGGACTAGCCGGACTGGAGACCCAGTACTTC.

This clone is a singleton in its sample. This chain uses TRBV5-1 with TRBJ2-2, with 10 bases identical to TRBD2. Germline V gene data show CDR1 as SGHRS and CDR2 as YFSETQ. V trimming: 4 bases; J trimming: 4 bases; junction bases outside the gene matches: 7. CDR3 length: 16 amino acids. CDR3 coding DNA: TGCGCCAGCAGCCATATAAGCGGGAGGGCCACCGGGGAGCTGTTTTTT. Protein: CASSHISGRATGELFF. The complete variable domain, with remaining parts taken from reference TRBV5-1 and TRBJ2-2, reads KAGVTQTPRYLIKTRGQQVTLSCSPISGHRSVSWYQQTPGQGLQFLFEYFSETQRNKGNFPGRFSGRQFSNSRSEMNVSTLELGDSALYLCASSHISGRATGELFFGEGSRLTVL.

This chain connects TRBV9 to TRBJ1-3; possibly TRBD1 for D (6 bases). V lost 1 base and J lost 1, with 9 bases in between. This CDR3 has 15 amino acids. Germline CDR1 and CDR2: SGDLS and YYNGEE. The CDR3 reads CASSVQGSSGNTIYF. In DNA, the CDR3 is TGTGCCAGCAGCGTACAGGGGTCTTCTGGAAACACCATATATTTT.

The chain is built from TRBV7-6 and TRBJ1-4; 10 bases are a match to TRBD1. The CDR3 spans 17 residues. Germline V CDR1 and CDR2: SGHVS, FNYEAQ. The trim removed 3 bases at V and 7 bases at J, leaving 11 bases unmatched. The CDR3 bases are TGTGCCAGCAGCTTTATGGACAGGGGGTTGATTGGTGAAAAACTGTTTTTT. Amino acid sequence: CASSFMDRGLIGEKLFF.

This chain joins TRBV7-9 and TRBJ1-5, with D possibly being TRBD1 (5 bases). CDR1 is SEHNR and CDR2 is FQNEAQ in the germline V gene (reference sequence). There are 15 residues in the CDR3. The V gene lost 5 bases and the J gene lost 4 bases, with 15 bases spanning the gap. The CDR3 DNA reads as TGTGCCAGCAGCCCCGGCGGGGCTCTGAATCAGCCCCAGCATTTT. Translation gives CASSPGGALNQPQHF.

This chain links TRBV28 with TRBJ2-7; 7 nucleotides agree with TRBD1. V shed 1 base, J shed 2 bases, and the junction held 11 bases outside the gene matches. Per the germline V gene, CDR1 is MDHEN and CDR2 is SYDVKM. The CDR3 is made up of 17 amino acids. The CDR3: CASSLLIGTASPYEQYF. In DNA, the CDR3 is TGTGCCAGCAGTTTATTAATCGGGACAGCGAGCCCCTACGAGCAGTACTTC.

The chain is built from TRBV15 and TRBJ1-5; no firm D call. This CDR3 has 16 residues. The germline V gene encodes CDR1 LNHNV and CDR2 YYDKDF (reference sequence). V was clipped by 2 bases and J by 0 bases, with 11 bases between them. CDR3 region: CATSRLSDYSNQPQHF. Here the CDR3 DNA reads TGTGCCACCAGCAGATTATCAGATTATAGCAATCAGCCCCAGCATTTT.

The CDR3 DNA reads as TGTGCCAGCAGCCTAGAACAGGGGAGTTGGGAGACCCAGTACTTC. This encodes CASSLEQGSWETQYF. V is TRBV5-4 and J is TRBJ2-5, with 7 bases matching TRBD1. Germline CDR1 SGHNT, CDR2 YYREEE (reference sequence). V lost 4 bases, J lost 5 bases, and 11 bases stayed unmatched. The CDR3 is made up of 15 amino acids.